Following are 3 T cell receptor beta chains from one sample sequenced in a study of shared clonotypes between healthy human individuals. Terminally differentiated effector memory CD45RA+ cells were excluded by CCR7 positive selection of CD45RO-negative cells. Produced via immunoSEQ multiplex PCR; TCRdb's table is partial and in-frame only. The top ten clones hold around 1% of a sample with 1.5 million to 2.5 million clones, just under 95% of them seen once. Source material: naive CD8+ T cells sorted from blood. The receptors shown here come from a man aged 18 to 29 in good health.

The genes are TRBV10-3 and TRBJ2-7; D tentatively fits TRBD1 or TRBD2 (5 bases each). CDR1 is ENHRY and CDR2 is SYGVKD in the germline V gene. With 1 base removed from V and 0 bases from J, the gap between germline ends came to 7 bases. This CDR3 region has 14 residues. The CDR3 DNA reads as TGTGCCATCAGTGAGTGGGGGTCCTCCTACGAGCAGTACTTC. Amino acids: CAISEWGSSYEQYF.

This sequence joins TRBV25-1 and TRBJ2-2; 7 nucleotides line up with TRBD1. Germline lookup yields CDR1 MGHDK and CDR2 SYGVNS. This CDR3 contains 17 residues. Germline trimming cut 4 bases from V and 7 bases from J; bases unmatched to any gene: 15. CDR3 DNA: TGTGCCAGCAGTGCCATAACAAAACAGGGGTTTATCGGGGAGCTGTTTTTT. It codes for CASSAITKQGFIGELFF.

This chain uses TRBV12-5 with TRBJ2-3, with TRBD2 matching 7 bases. Trimming at V came to 0 bases and at J to 5 bases, leaving 8 bases not matched to a gene. This CDR3 is 16 amino acids long. Germline-derived CDR1 and CDR2 are LGHNT and FRNRAP. This CDR3 reads CASGLVRSGAQDTQYF. The CDR3 DNA reads TGTGCTAGTGGTTTGGTACGCAGCGGGGCGCAAGATACGCAGTATTTT.